This record covers a single T cell receptor beta chain. The antigen is unknown. The repertoire was sequenced with immunoSEQ multiplex PCR; TCRdb's copy has only in-frame clones and lacks some. Among under 30,000 clones listed, over 80% were seen once. The sample comes from a study of T cells in narcolepsy. Study-level findings and limits: Autoreactive clonotypes reportedly recurred in blood of same and different patients, not controls.

Germline CDR1 is SGHTS and CDR2 is YDEGEE. CDR3 length: 15 residues. V lost 4 bases to trimming and J lost 8 bases, with 19 bases between them. The sequence came from a human donor with narcolepsy. The chain has TRBV5-8 and TRBJ2-4, with a weak D call TRBD1 (6 bases). The sequenced sample consisted of CD45RA- memory CD4+ T cells from PBMCs. The CDR3: CASSAGTGTKDIQYF. For the CDR3, the DNA is TGTGCCAGCAGCGCAGGTACAGGGACAAAAGACATTCAGTACTTC.